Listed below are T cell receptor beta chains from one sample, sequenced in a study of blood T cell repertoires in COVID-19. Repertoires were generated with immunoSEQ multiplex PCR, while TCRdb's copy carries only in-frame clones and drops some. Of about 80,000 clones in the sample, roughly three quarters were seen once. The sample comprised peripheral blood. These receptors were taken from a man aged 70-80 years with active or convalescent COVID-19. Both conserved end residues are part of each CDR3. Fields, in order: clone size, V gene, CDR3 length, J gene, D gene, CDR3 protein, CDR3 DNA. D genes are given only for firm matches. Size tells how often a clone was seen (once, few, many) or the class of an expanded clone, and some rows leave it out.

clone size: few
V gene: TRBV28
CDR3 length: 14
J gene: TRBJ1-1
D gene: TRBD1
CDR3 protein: CASSLGTARFGAFF
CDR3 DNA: TGTGCCAGCAGTTTAGGGACAGCGAGATTTGGAGCTTTCTTT

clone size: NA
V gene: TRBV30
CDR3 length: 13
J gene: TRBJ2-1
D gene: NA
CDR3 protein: CAWIRTERVEQFF
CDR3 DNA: TGTGCCTGGATTCGGACGGAGCGGGTTGAGCAGTTCTTC

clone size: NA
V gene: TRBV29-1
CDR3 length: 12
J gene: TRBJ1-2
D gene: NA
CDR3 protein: CSVDSQAKGYTF
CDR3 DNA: TGCAGCGTTGACTCGCAGGCGAAAGGCTACACCTTC

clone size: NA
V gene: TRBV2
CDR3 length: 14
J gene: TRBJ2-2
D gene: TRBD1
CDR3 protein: CASRGQGASGELFF
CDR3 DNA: TGTGCCAGCAGGGGACAGGGGGCATCCGGGGAGCTGTTTTTT

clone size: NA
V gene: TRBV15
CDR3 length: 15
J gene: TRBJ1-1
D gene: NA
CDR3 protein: CATMGGALWGTEAFF
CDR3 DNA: TGTGCCACCATGGGGGGGGCTCTTTGGGGAACTGAAGCTTTCTTT

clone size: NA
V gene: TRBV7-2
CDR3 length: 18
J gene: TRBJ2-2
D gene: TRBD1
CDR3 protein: CASSLGWGTGAFTGELFF
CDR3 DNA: TGTGCCAGCAGCTTGGGATGGGGGACAGGGGCGTTCACCGGGGAGCTGTTTTTT

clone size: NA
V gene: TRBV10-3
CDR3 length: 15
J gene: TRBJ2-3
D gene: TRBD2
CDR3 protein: CAISDGGGSTDTQYF
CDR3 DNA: TGTGCCATCAGTGACGGCGGGGGGTCCACAGATACGCAGTATTTT

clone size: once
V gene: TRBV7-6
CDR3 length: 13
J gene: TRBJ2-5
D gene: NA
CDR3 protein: CASSVGGGETQYF
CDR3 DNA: TGTGCCAGCAGCGTAGGAGGCGGGGAGACCCAGTACTTC

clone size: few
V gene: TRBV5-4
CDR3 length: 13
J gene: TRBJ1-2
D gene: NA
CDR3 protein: CASSLQTGRGYTF
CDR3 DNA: TGTGCCAGCAGCTTGCAAACAGGTCGTGGCTACACCTTC

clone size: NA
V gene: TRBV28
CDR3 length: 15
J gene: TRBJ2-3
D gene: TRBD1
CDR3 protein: CASRWDSKSTDTQYF
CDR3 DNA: TGTGCCAGCAGATGGGACAGCAAATCCACAGATACGCAGTATTTT

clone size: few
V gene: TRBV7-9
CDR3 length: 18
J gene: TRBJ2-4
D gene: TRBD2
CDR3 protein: CASSSLGTPGLGQLIQYF
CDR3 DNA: TGTGCCAGCAGCTCCCTGGGCACCCCGGGACTAGGACAACTCATTCAGTACTTC

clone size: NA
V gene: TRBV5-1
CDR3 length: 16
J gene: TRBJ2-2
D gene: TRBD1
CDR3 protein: CASARVGTGRTGELFF
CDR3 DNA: TGCGCCAGCGCCAGAGTCGGGACAGGGAGAACCGGGGAGCTGTTTTTT

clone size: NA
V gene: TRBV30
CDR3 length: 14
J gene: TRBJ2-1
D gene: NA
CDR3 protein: CAWTPMGPYNEQFF
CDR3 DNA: TGTGCCTGGACACCCATGGGGCCTTACAATGAGCAGTTCTTC

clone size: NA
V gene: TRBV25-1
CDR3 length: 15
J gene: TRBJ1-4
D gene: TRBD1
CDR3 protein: CASSDTGGGWEKLFF
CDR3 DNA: TGTGCCAGCAGTGACACAGGGGGCGGATGGGAAAAACTGTTTTTT

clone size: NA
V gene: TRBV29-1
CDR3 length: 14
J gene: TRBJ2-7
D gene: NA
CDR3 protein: CSVENRGGAYEQYF
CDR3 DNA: TGCAGCGTTGAAAACCGAGGAGGGGCCTACGAGCAGTACTTC

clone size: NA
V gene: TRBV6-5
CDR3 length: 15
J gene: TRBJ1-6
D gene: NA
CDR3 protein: CASSYDSLYNSPLHF
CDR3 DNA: TGTGCCAGCAGTTATGACAGCCTCTATAATTCACCCCTCCACTTT

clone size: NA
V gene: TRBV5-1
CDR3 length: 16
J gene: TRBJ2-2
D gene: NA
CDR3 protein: CASSSSGTQGTGELFF
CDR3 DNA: TGCGCCAGCAGCTCGTCGGGGACTCAGGGAACCGGGGAGCTGTTTTTT

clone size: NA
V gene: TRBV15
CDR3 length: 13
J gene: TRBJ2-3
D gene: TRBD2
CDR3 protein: CATRLAGADTQYF
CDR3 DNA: TGTGCCACCCGGTTAGCGGGGGCCGATACGCAGTATTTT

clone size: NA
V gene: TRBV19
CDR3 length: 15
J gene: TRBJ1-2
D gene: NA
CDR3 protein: CASSGTQVGADGYTF
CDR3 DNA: TGTGCCAGTAGTGGAACACAGGTGGGGGCCGATGGCTACACCTTC

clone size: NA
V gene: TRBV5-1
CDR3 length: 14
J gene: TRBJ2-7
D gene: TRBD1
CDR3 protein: CASKKTGPSYEQYF
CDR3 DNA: TGCGCCAGCAAAAAGACAGGGCCATCCTACGAGCAGTACTTC

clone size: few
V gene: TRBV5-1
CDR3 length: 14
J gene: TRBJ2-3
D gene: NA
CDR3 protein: CASSSQAATDTQYF
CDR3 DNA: TGCGCCAGCAGCTCACAAGCGGCCACAGATACGCAGTATTTT

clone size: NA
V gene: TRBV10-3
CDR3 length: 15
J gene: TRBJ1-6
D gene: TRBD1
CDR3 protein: CAISRQGAGNSPLHF
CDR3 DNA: TGTGCCATCAGTAGACAGGGGGCGGGGAATTCACCCCTCCACTTT

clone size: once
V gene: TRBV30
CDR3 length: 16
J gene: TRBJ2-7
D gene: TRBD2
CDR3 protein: CAWNRLAGVSRHEQYF
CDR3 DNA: TGTGCCTGGAACAGACTAGCGGGGGTGTCTAGGCACGAGCAGTACTTC

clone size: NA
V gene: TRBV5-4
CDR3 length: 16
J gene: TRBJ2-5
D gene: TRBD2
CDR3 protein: CASSSTAGGIRETQYF
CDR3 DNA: TGTGCCAGCAGCTCAACCGCGGGGGGCATTAGAGAGACCCAGTACTTC

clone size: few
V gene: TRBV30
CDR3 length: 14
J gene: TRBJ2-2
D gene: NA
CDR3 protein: CAGTPGGHGGELFF
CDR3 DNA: TGTGCCGGGACACCCGGGGGGCACGGCGGGGAGCTGTTTTTT

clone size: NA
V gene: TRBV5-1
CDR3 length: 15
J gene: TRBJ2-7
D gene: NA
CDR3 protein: CASSLRLGESYEQYF
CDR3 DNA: TGCGCCAGCAGCTTGCGACTAGGGGAATCCTACGAGCAGTACTTC

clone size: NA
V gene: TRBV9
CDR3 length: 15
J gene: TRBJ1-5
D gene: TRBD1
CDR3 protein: CASRTGPESNQPQHF
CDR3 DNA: TGTGCCAGCAGGACAGGGCCTGAAAGCAATCAGCCCCAGCATTTT

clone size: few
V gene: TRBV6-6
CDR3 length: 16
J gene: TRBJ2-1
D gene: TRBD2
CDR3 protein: CASSYRIAGGRNEQFF
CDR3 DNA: TGTGCCAGCAGTTACCGTATAGCGGGGGGGCGCAATGAGCAGTTCTTC

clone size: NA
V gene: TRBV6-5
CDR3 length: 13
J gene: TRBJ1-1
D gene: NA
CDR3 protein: CASSTGLGTEAFF
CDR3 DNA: TGTGCCAGCAGTACAGGGTTGGGCACTGAAGCTTTCTTT

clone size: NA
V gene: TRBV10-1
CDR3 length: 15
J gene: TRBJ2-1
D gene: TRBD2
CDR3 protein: CASSEGGGGYNEQFF
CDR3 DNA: TGCGCCAGCAGTGAGGGCGGGGGGGGCTACAATGAGCAGTTCTTC

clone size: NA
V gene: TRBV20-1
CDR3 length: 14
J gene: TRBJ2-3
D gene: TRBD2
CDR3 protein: CSASSGGGADTQYF
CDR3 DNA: TGCAGTGCTAGTAGCGGGGGAGGGGCAGATACGCAGTATTTT

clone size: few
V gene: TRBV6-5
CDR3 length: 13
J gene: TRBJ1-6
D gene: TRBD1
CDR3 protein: CASNTGGFSPLHF
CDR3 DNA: TGTGCCAGCAACACAGGGGGATTCTCACCCCTCCACTTT

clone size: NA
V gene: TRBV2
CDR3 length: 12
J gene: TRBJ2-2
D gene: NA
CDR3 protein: CASSSDSGELFF
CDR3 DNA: TGTGCCAGCAGCTCGGACAGCGGGGAGCTGTTTTTT

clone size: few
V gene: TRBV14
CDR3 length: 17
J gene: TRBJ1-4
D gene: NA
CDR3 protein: CASSQEERGFTNEKLFF
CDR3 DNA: TGTGCCAGCAGCCAAGAAGAGCGGGGTTTCACTAATGAAAAACTGTTTTTT

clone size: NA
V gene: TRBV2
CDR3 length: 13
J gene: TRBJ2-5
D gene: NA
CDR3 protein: CASSWGEQETQYF
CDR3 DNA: TGTGCCAGCTCGTGGGGGGAACAAGAGACCCAGTACTTC

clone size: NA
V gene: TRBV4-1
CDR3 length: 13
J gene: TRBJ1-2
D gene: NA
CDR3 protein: CASSQRQFVGYTF
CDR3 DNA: TGCGCCAGCAGCCAAAGACAGTTCGTTGGCTACACCTTC

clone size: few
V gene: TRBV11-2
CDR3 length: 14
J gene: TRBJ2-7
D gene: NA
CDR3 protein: CASSFNPRDYEQYF
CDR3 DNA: TGTGCCAGCAGCTTTAATCCCCGAGACTACGAGCAGTACTTC

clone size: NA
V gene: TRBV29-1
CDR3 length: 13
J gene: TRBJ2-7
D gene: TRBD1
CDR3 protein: CSVAGTGHDEQYF
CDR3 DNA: TGCAGCGTCGCCGGGACAGGACATGACGAGCAGTACTTC

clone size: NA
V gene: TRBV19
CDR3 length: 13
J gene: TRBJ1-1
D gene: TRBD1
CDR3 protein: CASSPRGYTEAFF
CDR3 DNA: TGTGCCAGTAGCCCCAGGGGGTACACTGAAGCTTTCTTT